This section outlines one TCR beta chain sequence together with its context. Its specificity is unknown. Ranging in age from roughly 6 to 90, the donors were healthy Caucasian individuals from Russia. Each individual donor underwent a draw of approximately 9.6 milliliters of peripheral blood. This sample was taken from a study of blood T cells in healthy people across ages. The study, taken as a whole, reports: Diversity figures based on one million T cells were deemed too low.

The V and J ends lost 6 bases and 3 bases respectively, with 21 bases between them. The CDR3 has 16 amino acids. A second PCR, run for roughly 7 to 11 cycles, used a sample-barcoded 5' primer plus a J-beta primer mix. Every sample returned 2.5 million or more CDR3-containing paired-end reads. One entry per CDR3 protein results from TCRdb running MiXCR on the 5' RACE reads. The sample lists about 320,000 distinct CDR3 sequences, 27% occurring once. The sample taken for sequencing was blood. The clonotype comes from a woman between 65 and 79 years old in good health. The chain has TRBV12-3 or TRBV12-4 and TRBJ2-7; D may match TRBD1 or TRBD2 (6 bases each). CDR3 loop: CASSLGYLGGRYEQYF. As DNA, the CDR3 is TGTGCCAGCAGCCTAGGCTATCTGGGGGGCCGCTACGAGCAGTACTTC.